These T cell receptor beta chains were read from a single sample in a study of T cells after yellow fever vaccination. TCRdb re-derived calls from the 5' RACE reads in MiXCR, one entry per CDR3 protein. This table holds some 320,000 distinct CDR3 sequences, around 4.4% found once. The sequencing used PBMCs, collected 15 days after the yellow fever booster vaccination. These receptors originate from a man younger than 35 who received the YFV17D yellow fever vaccine. The CDR3 runs from the conserved cysteine through the conserved F or W. Each record gives: J gene, D gene, clone size, V gene, CDR3 protein, CDR3 DNA. A D gene is named only where the DNA matches it firmly. Clone size, where shown, is once, few, many, or a class for clones that have expanded.

J gene: TRBJ2-7
D gene: -
clone size: many
V gene: TRBV12-3/TRBV12-4
CDR3 protein: CASSYVASSYEQYF
CDR3 DNA: TGTGCCAGCAGTTATGTGGCGTCCTCCTACGAGCAGTACTTC

J gene: TRBJ1-6
D gene: -
clone size: many
V gene: TRBV2
CDR3 protein: CASRMEGSPLHF
CDR3 DNA: TGTGCCAGCAGAATGGAAGGCTCACCCCTCCACTTT

J gene: TRBJ2-1
D gene: -
clone size: -
V gene: TRBV5-6
CDR3 protein: CASSLGSRQFF
CDR3 DNA: TGTGCCAGCAGCTTGGGATCTCGGCAGTTCTTC

J gene: TRBJ2-1
D gene: -
clone size: many
V gene: TRBV5-1
CDR3 protein: CASSLGWYNEQFF
CDR3 DNA: TGCGCCAGCAGCTTGGGGTGGTACAATGAGCAGTTCTTC

J gene: TRBJ2-5
D gene: -
clone size: many
V gene: TRBV5-6
CDR3 protein: CASSLIPGGETQYF
CDR3 DNA: TGTGCCAGCAGCTTGATTCCGGGTGGAGAGACCCAGTACTTC

J gene: TRBJ2-4
D gene: TRBD2
clone size: many
V gene: TRBV5-1
CDR3 protein: CASSWKNPGLAGARGNIQYF
CDR3 DNA: TGCGCCAGCAGCTGGAAGAATCCGGGACTAGCGGGGGCCCGAGGAAACATTCAGTACTTC

J gene: TRBJ1-3
D gene: -
clone size: many
V gene: TRBV24-1
CDR3 protein: CATSDLAEPPGNTIYF
CDR3 DNA: TGTGCCACCAGTGATTTGGCAGAACCTCCTGGAAACACCATATATTTT

J gene: TRBJ2-5
D gene: -
clone size: -
V gene: TRBV3-2
CDR3 protein: CASSQGDRIPGGTHQETQYF
CDR3 DNA: TGTGCCAGCAGCCAAGGGGACAGGATACCGGGGGGGACCCACCAAGAGACCCAGTACTTC

J gene: TRBJ2-7
D gene: -
clone size: -
V gene: TRBV20-1
CDR3 protein: CSARPQDIPYEQYF
CDR3 DNA: TGCAGTGCTAGGCCCCAGGACATACCCTACGAGCAGTACTTC

J gene: TRBJ2-1
D gene: TRBD1
clone size: many
V gene: TRBV29-1
CDR3 protein: CSKSSGTGSYNEQFF
CDR3 DNA: TGCAGCAAATCCTCAGGGACAGGGTCCTACAATGAGCAGTTCTTC

J gene: TRBJ1-4
D gene: -
clone size: many
V gene: TRBV15
CDR3 protein: CATSRDRHADEKLFF
CDR3 DNA: TGTGCCACCAGCAGAGATCGGCATGCGGATGAAAAACTGTTTTTT

J gene: TRBJ2-6
D gene: -
clone size: -
V gene: TRBV5-1
CDR3 protein: CASSNLFSGANVLTF
CDR3 DNA: TGCGCCAGCAGCAACCTCTTCTCTGGGGCCAACGTCCTGACTTTC

J gene: TRBJ2-3
D gene: -
clone size: many
V gene: TRBV5-1
CDR3 protein: CASSLSSFRTQYF
CDR3 DNA: TGCGCCAGCAGCTTGTCCAGTTTTAGAACGCAGTATTTT

J gene: TRBJ2-7
D gene: -
clone size: -
V gene: TRBV5-4
CDR3 protein: CASSLGMSYEQYF
CDR3 DNA: TGTGCCAGCAGCTTGGGGATGTCCTACGAGCAGTACTTC

J gene: TRBJ1-2
D gene: -
clone size: few
V gene: TRBV20-1
CDR3 protein: CSARDLGGYTF
CDR3 DNA: TGCAGTGCTAGAGATCTAGGTGGCTACACCTTC

J gene: TRBJ1-4
D gene: -
clone size: many
V gene: TRBV20-1
CDR3 protein: CSPLGGAELVEKLFF
CDR3 DNA: TGCAGCCCCCTGGGGGGGGCGGAATTGGTTGAAAAACTGTTTTTT

J gene: TRBJ2-3
D gene: TRBD2
clone size: many
V gene: TRBV30
CDR3 protein: CAWHSGETQIDTQYF
CDR3 DNA: TGTGCCTGGCATAGCGGGGAAACCCAAATAGATACGCAGTATTTT

J gene: TRBJ1-2
D gene: TRBD1
clone size: few
V gene: TRBV7-9
CDR3 protein: CASSHRGRRGYTF
CDR3 DNA: TGTGCCAGCAGCCACAGGGGTCGTCGGGGCTACACCTTC

J gene: TRBJ2-5
D gene: -
clone size: -
V gene: TRBV7-9
CDR3 protein: CASRSPGSQETQYF
CDR3 DNA: TGTGCCAGCAGGTCTCCGGGGTCACAAGAGACCCAGTACTTC

J gene: TRBJ2-1
D gene: TRBD2
clone size: -
V gene: TRBV24-1
CDR3 protein: CATSDVGTSGVNEQFF
CDR3 DNA: TGTGCCACCAGTGATGTCGGGACTAGCGGGGTCAATGAGCAGTTCTTC

J gene: TRBJ2-2
D gene: -
clone size: many
V gene: TRBV5-5
CDR3 protein: CASSAERGDNTGELFF
CDR3 DNA: TGTGCCAGCAGCGCCGAGAGGGGGGATAACACCGGGGAGCTGTTTTTT

J gene: TRBJ1-1
D gene: TRBD1
clone size: few
V gene: TRBV7-9
CDR3 protein: CASSLAGQGALVEKGEAFF
CDR3 DNA: TGTGCCAGCAGCTTGGCGGGACAGGGGGCGTTAGTCGAGAAGGGTGAAGCTTTCTTT

J gene: TRBJ1-5
D gene: -
clone size: -
V gene: TRBV18
CDR3 protein: CASSPALGAQPQHF
CDR3 DNA: TGTGCCAGCTCACCAGCCTTAGGGGCACAGCCCCAGCATTTT

J gene: TRBJ2-5
D gene: -
clone size: many
V gene: TRBV20-1
CDR3 protein: CSAVHETQYF
CDR3 DNA: TGCAGTGCAGTCCACGAGACCCAGTACTTC

J gene: TRBJ2-5
D gene: TRBD2
clone size: many
V gene: TRBV6-1
CDR3 protein: CASSEYGGQETQYF
CDR3 DNA: TGTGCCAGCAGTGAATACGGGGGGCAAGAGACCCAGTACTTC

J gene: TRBJ1-6
D gene: -
clone size: -
V gene: TRBV5-1
CDR3 protein: CASSLQARDNSPLHF
CDR3 DNA: TGCGCCAGCAGCTTGCAGGCTAGGGATAATTCACCCCTCCACTTT

J gene: TRBJ2-1
D gene: TRBD1
clone size: -
V gene: TRBV6-5
CDR3 protein: CASSYTTGPYNEQFF
CDR3 DNA: TGTGCCAGCAGCTACACGACAGGGCCCTACAATGAGCAGTTCTTC

J gene: TRBJ1-1
D gene: -
clone size: few
V gene: TRBV4-1
CDR3 protein: CASSQGSMNTEAFF
CDR3 DNA: TGCGCCAGCAGCCAAGGGTCCATGAACACTGAAGCTTTCTTT

J gene: TRBJ2-7
D gene: -
clone size: many
V gene: TRBV11-2
CDR3 protein: CASSFRERYEQYF
CDR3 DNA: TGTGCCAGCAGCTTCAGAGAGCGGTACGAGCAGTACTTC

J gene: TRBJ1-4
D gene: -
clone size: many
V gene: TRBV12-3/TRBV12-4
CDR3 protein: CASSLRARNEKLFF
CDR3 DNA: TGTGCCAGCAGTTTGAGGGCCCGTAATGAAAAACTGTTTTTT

J gene: TRBJ2-5
D gene: TRBD2
clone size: many
V gene: TRBV24-1
CDR3 protein: CATSDSGGLDRETQYF
CDR3 DNA: TGTGCCACCAGTGATAGCGGGGGCCTCGATCGCGAGACCCAGTACTTC

J gene: TRBJ2-1
D gene: TRBD2
clone size: few
V gene: TRBV6-6
CDR3 protein: CASSYSRASGGSSSYNEQFF
CDR3 DNA: TGTGCCAGCAGTTACTCGAGGGCTAGCGGGGGGTCGAGCTCCTACAATGAGCAGTTCTTC

J gene: TRBJ2-1
D gene: TRBD2
clone size: many
V gene: TRBV5-1
CDR3 protein: CASSLAASGGNNEQFF
CDR3 DNA: TGCGCCAGCAGCTTGGCGGCTAGCGGGGGGAACAATGAGCAGTTCTTC

J gene: TRBJ2-3
D gene: -
clone size: many
V gene: TRBV20-1
CDR3 protein: CSAFISEEDTQYF
CDR3 DNA: TGCAGTGCTTTCATCTCCGAGGAAGATACGCAGTATTTT

J gene: TRBJ1-2
D gene: -
clone size: many
V gene: TRBV10-3
CDR3 protein: CAIHPGQTFYGYTF
CDR3 DNA: TGTGCCATCCACCCGGGACAAACATTTTATGGCTACACCTTC

J gene: TRBJ2-7
D gene: TRBD2
clone size: few
V gene: TRBV11-2
CDR3 protein: CASSLVLAGSAYEQYF
CDR3 DNA: TGTGCCAGCAGCTTAGTGCTAGCGGGTTCAGCCTACGAGCAGTACTTC

J gene: TRBJ2-3
D gene: -
clone size: many
V gene: TRBV20-1
CDR3 protein: CSALGYDPLSTDTQYF
CDR3 DNA: TGCAGTGCTCTAGGTTACGATCCCTTAAGCACAGATACGCAGTATTTT

J gene: TRBJ1-2
D gene: TRBD1
clone size: -
V gene: TRBV20-1
CDR3 protein: CSASILGQLYTF
CDR3 DNA: TGCAGTGCTTCTATACTGGGACAGCTCTACACCTTC

J gene: TRBJ2-3
D gene: -
clone size: -
V gene: TRBV20-1
CDR3 protein: CSARDVGHLSTDTQYF
CDR3 DNA: TGCAGTGCTAGAGATGTCGGGCATCTCAGCACAGATACGCAGTATTTT

J gene: TRBJ1-5
D gene: -
clone size: many
V gene: TRBV19
CDR3 protein: CASSSIIHQPQHF
CDR3 DNA: TGTGCCAGTAGTTCGATAATTCATCAGCCCCAGCATTTT

J gene: TRBJ1-2
D gene: -
clone size: many
V gene: TRBV20-1
CDR3 protein: CSASGTMYGYTF
CDR3 DNA: TGCAGTGCTAGCGGGACAATGTATGGCTACACCTTC

J gene: TRBJ2-3
D gene: -
clone size: few
V gene: TRBV2
CDR3 protein: CASRQGREDTQYF
CDR3 DNA: TGTGCCAGCAGACAGGGCCGTGAAGATACGCAGTATTTT

J gene: TRBJ2-1
D gene: -
clone size: -
V gene: TRBV3-1
CDR3 protein: CASSQEWATYNEQFF
CDR3 DNA: TGTGCCAGCAGCCAAGAGTGGGCGACCTACAATGAGCAGTTCTTC

J gene: TRBJ2-2
D gene: -
clone size: -
V gene: TRBV7-6
CDR3 protein: CASRTQGNTGELFF
CDR3 DNA: TGTGCCAGCAGAACTCAGGGGAACACCGGGGAGCTGTTTTTT

J gene: TRBJ1-6
D gene: -
clone size: many
V gene: TRBV4-3
CDR3 protein: CASSQEAQASLHF
CDR3 DNA: TGCGCCAGCAGCCAAGAGGCGCAGGCGTCCCTCCACTTT

J gene: TRBJ2-5
D gene: -
clone size: few
V gene: TRBV5-6
CDR3 protein: CASSFKRRAFTETQYF
CDR3 DNA: TGTGCCAGCAGCTTTAAACGGCGGGCATTTACGGAGACCCAGTACTTC

J gene: TRBJ2-3
D gene: -
clone size: -
V gene: TRBV20-1
CDR3 protein: CSASPTDTQYF
CDR3 DNA: TGCAGTGCTAGCCCCACAGATACGCAGTATTTT

J gene: TRBJ2-5
D gene: TRBD1
clone size: few
V gene: TRBV20-1
CDR3 protein: CSAGGQAQETQYF
CDR3 DNA: TGCAGTGCTGGAGGACAGGCGCAAGAGACCCAGTACTTC

J gene: TRBJ2-7
D gene: TRBD1
clone size: -
V gene: TRBV12-3/TRBV12-4
CDR3 protein: CASSLTGGSTEQYF
CDR3 DNA: TGTGCCAGCAGTTTGACAGGGGGCTCGACCGAGCAGTACTTC

J gene: TRBJ2-3
D gene: -
clone size: many
V gene: TRBV6-5
CDR3 protein: CASNLRGLGDTQYF
CDR3 DNA: TGTGCCAGCAATCTGAGGGGTTTGGGAGATACGCAGTATTTT

J gene: TRBJ1-4
D gene: -
clone size: many
V gene: TRBV12-3/TRBV12-4
CDR3 protein: CASSARGGAEKLFF
CDR3 DNA: TGTGCCAGCAGCGCTAGGGGGGGCGCGGAAAAACTGTTTTTT

J gene: TRBJ1-2
D gene: TRBD1
clone size: many
V gene: TRBV7-2
CDR3 protein: CASSLGGQGYYGYTF
CDR3 DNA: TGTGCCAGCAGCTTAGGGGGACAGGGATATTATGGCTACACCTTC

J gene: TRBJ2-1
D gene: -
clone size: few
V gene: TRBV12-3/TRBV12-4
CDR3 protein: CASRRNEQFF
CDR3 DNA: TGTGCCAGCAGACGAAATGAGCAGTTCTTC

J gene: TRBJ2-4
D gene: TRBD1
clone size: few
V gene: TRBV28
CDR3 protein: CASKGQPGTLAKNIQYF
CDR3 DNA: TGTGCCAGCAAGGGACAGCCGGGGACGCTAGCCAAAAACATTCAGTACTTC